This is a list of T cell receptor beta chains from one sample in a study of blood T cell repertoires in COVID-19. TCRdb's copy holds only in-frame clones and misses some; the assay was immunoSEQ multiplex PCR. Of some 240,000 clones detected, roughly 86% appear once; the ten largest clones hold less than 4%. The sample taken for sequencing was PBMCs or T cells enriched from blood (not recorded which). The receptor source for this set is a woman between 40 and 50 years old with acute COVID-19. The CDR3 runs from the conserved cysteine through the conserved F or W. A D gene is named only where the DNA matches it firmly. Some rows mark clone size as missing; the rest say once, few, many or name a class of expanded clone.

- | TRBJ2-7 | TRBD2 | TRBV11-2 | TGTGCCAGCTCCGGACTAGCGGGACTTAACTACGAGCAGTACTTC | CASSGLAGLNYEQYF
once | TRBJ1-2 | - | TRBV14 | TGTGCCAGCAGCCTCCTAGAAGACAGGAACTATGGCTACACCTTC | CASSLLEDRNYGYTF
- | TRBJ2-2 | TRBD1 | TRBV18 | TGTGCCAGCTCACGACCCCCGGGACAGGGGGCGCCCGGGGAGCTGTTTTTT | CASSRPPGQGAPGELFF
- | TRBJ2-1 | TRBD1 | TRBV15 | TGTGCCACCAGCAGTTCCGGGACAGGTTTCAGCAATGAGCAGTTCTTC | CATSSSGTGFSNEQFF
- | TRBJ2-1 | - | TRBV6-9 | TGTGCCAGCAGTTACGGGGGATACAATGAGCAGTTCTTC | CASSYGGYNEQFF
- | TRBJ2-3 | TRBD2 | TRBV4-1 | TGCGCCAGCAGCCAAGTGCTAGCGGGACCAGATACGCAGTATTTT | CASSQVLAGPDTQYF
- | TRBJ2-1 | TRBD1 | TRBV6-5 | TGTGCCAGCAGTACCTCAGGGGGTGAGCAGTTCTTC | CASSTSGGEQFF
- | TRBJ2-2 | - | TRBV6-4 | TGTGCCAGCAAAGCTGTACGTGGCACCGGGGAGCTGTTTTTT | CASKAVRGTGELFF
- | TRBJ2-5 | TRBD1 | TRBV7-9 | TGTGCCAGCAGGGGGGACAGGTACCAAGAGACCCAGTACTTC | CASRGDRYQETQYF
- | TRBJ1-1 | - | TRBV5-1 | TGCGCCAGCAGCATCGTCGTGAACACTGAAGCTTTCTTT | CASSIVVNTEAFF
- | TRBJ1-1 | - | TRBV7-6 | TGTGCCAGCAGCTTAGAGACCCCAGGAACTGAAGCTTTCTTT | CASSLETPGTEAFF
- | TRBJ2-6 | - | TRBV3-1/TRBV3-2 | TGTGCCAGCAGCCAAGCCCGAGCCTCTGGGGCCAACGTCCTGACTTTC | CASSQARASGANVLTF
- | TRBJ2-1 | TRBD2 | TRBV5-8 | TGTGCCAGCAGCACCGGGACTAGCCCGGGAAATGAGCAGTTCTTC | CASSTGTSPGNEQFF
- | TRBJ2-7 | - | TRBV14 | TGTGCCAGCAGCCAAGAAGGTAGGCGGGCAACCTTCTCCTACGAGCAGTACTTC | CASSQEGRRATFSYEQYF
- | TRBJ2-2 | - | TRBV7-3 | TGTGCCAGCAGCTTATCGGTGCCACCTGTCGGCGGGGAGCTGTTTTTT | CASSLSVPPVGGELFF
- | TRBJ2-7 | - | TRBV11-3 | TGTGCCAGCAGCTTAGACAGATACGAGCAGTACTTC | CASSLDRYEQYF
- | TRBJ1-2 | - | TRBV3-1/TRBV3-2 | TGTGCCAGCAGCCAAGATCTTGAGGTCTCCTCTGGCTACACCTTC | CASSQDLEVSSGYTF
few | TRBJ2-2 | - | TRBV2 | TGTGCCAGCAGTGGAGTCAGGGGAGCAACCGGGGAGCTGTTTTTT | CASSGVRGATGELFF
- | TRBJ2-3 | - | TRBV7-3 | TGTGCCAGCAGCTTGTATCTAGCAGGTCCGGATACGCAGTATTTT | CASSLYLAGPDTQYF
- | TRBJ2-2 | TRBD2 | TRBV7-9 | TGTGCCAGCAGCTCGGGGACTACCGGTACGAACACCGGGGAGCTGTTTTTT | CASSSGTTGTNTGELFF
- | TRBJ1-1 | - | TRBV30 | TGTGCCTGGAGTGTACGGGGGGCTAACACTGAAGCTTTCTTT | CAWSVRGANTEAFF
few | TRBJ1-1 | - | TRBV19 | TGTGCCAGTAGTATTGGGGGGGTCACTGAAGCTTTCTTT | CASSIGGVTEAFF
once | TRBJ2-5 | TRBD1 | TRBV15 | TGTGCCACCAACAGGGGGCGTGAAGAGACCCAGTACTTC | CATNRGREETQYF
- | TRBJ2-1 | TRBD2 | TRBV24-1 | TGTGCCACGGCGGGAGCGCTAGACAATGAGCAGTTCTTC | CATAGALDNEQFF
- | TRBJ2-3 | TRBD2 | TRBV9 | TGTGCCAGCAGCGTAGCTGTGACTAGCGGGAGCTCCACAGATACGCAGTATTTT | CASSVAVTSGSSTDTQYF
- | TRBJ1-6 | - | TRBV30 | TGTGCCTCGACCAGGGATCCCAATTCACCCCTCCACTTT | CASTRDPNSPLHF
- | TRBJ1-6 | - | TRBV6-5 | TGTGCCAGTGCTCAGGGTAATTCACCCCTCCACTTT | CASAQGNSPLHF
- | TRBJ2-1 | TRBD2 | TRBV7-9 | TGTGCCAGTTGGGGACTAGCGAATCCGGGGTTCTTC | CASWGLANPGFF
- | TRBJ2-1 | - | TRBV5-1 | TGCGCCAGCAGCTCCGACAATGAGCAGTTCTTC | CASSSDNEQFF
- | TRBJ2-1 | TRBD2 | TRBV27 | TGTGCCAGCAGTCGTGGACTAGCGGGAGGGGGAGATGAGCAGTTCTTC | CASSRGLAGGGDEQFF
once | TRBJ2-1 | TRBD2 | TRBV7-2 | TGTGCCAGCAGCTTAGGGAGCGGGAGGAGTAATGAGCAGTTCTTC | CASSLGSGRSNEQFF
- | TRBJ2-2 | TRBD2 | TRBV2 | TGTGCCAGCAGTGCGGCGGGGGCGAACACCGGGGAGCTGTTTTTT | CASSAAGANTGELFF
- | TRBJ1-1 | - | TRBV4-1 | TGCGCCAGCAGCCAAGATGGGCACCCTCGAGCTTTCTTT | CASSQDGHPRAFF
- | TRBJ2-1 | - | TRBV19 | TGTGCCAGTAGTTCATACATGTACAATGAGCAGTTCTTC | CASSSYMYNEQFF
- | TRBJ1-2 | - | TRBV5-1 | TGCGCCAGCAGCTTGGACGCCAGGGGAGCGGACTATGGCTACACCTTC | CASSLDARGADYGYTF
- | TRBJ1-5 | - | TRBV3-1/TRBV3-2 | TGTGCCAGCAGCCAAGGGCCCCCTAGGGGCGGTCAGCCCCAGCATTTT | CASSQGPPRGGQPQHF
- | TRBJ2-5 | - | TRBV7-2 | TGTGCCAGCAGCTTAGTGGGCCCAGAGACCCAGTACTTC | CASSLVGPETQYF
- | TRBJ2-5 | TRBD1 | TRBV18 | TGTGCCAGCTCACCACCAGGGACAGGGAAAGAGACCCAGTACTTC | CASSPPGTGKETQYF
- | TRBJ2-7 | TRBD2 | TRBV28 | TGTGCCAGCAGTTCCGTAGCAGGTGTAGCGGGAGGTCGGTACGAGCAGTACTTC | CASSSVAGVAGGRYEQYF
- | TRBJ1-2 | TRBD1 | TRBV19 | TGTGCCAGTAGTACCGGACAGGAGAAAATTTATGGCTACACCTTC | CASSTGQEKIYGYTF
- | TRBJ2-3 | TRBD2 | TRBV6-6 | TGTGCCAGCAGTCGCGGGACTAGCGGGAGGGGAGCAGATACGCAGTATTTT | CASSRGTSGRGADTQYF
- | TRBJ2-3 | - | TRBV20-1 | TGCAGTGCTAGTAAGCGCGACCCTGTCACAGATACGCAGTATTTT | CSASKRDPVTDTQYF
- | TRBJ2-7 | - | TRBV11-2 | TGTGCCAGCAGCTTAGGTGGCCGCACCTACGAGCAGTACTTC | CASSLGGRTYEQYF
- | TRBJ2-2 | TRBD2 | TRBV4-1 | TGCGCCAGCAGCCAACCGGGCGGGACTAGCGGGAGAAGGAGAACCGGGGAGCTGTTTTTT | CASSQPGGTSGRRRTGELFF
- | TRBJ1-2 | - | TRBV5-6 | TGTGCCAGCTCTTGGCGGGGACCCAACTATGGCTACACCTTC | CASSWRGPNYGYTF
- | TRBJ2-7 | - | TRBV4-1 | TGCGCCAGCAGCCAAGAAGCCCGGGGGGCCCGCTCCTACGAGCAGTACTTC | CASSQEARGARSYEQYF
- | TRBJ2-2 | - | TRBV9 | TGTGCCAGCAGCACAAGTCCGAACACCGGGGAGCTGTTTTTT | CASSTSPNTGELFF
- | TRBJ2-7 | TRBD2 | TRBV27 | TGTGCCTCAGGGGCGGGAGGCGCGTACGAGCAGTACTTC | CASGAGGAYEQYF
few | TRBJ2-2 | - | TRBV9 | TGTGCCAGCAGCGAGGGCCATGAGGGTGCCGGGGAGCTGTTTTTT | CASSEGHEGAGELFF
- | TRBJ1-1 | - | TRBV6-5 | TGTGCCAGCAGTCCCCGCGGGAACACTGAAGCTTTCTTT | CASSPRGNTEAFF